Below are 22 T cell receptor beta chains sequenced from a single sample in a study of T cell repertoires in breast cancer. Primers covering all TCR V genes were used in emulsion RT-PCR on CD8+ T cells. During the second nested PCR, blocking oligonucleotides suppressed genes that were not paired. TCRdb used MiXCR to reprocess the emulsion pairing reads, holding one entry per CDR3 protein. The top ten hold 85% to 95% of the sample, which has over 150 distinct CDR3 sequences, less than 45% seen once. Sequenced: CD8+ T cells. These receptors were collected from a pool of human donors with breast cancer or a healthy control (not recorded which).

By sample fraction, this clonotype is large. The V gene is TRBV28, the J gene TRBJ2-7; weak D call: TRBD1 (6 bases). CDR1 and CDR2 from the germline V gene are MDHEN and SYDVKM. V lost 6 bases and J lost 0, with 15 bases in between. This CDR3 spans 15 amino acids. The CDR3: CASSFAMDSSYEQYF. In DNA, the CDR3 is TGTGCCAGCAGCTTCGCTATGGACAGCTCCTACGAGCAGTACTTC.

This clonotype was seen only once. An end of the junction does not agree with germline; a read error may underlie this. The chain recombines TRBV7-3 with TRBJ1-2; D uncertain. This CDR3 is 13 amino acids long. The germline V gene encodes CDR1 SGHTA and CDR2 FQGTGA. CDR3 DNA sequence: TGTGCCAGCATCTTAAACGGGTGCTATGGCTACTTCTTC. This translates into CASILNGCYGYFF.

Points on this clonotype: One end of the junction is discordant with germline, which a read error may explain. The chain carries TRBV7-3 and TRBJ1-2; D possibly corresponds to TRBD1 (6 bases). The CDR3 runs to 13 residues. Looked up from germline, CDR1 is SGHTA and CDR2 is FQGTGA. The CDR3 nucleotides are TGTGCTAGCAGCTTATACGGGGGCTATGGCTTCACCTTC. Translated: CASSLYGGYGFTF. Full variable domain (outside the CDR3, taken from reference TRBV7-3 and TRBJ1-2): GAGVSQTPSNKVTEKGKYVELRCDPISGHTALYWYRQSLGQGPEFLIYFQGTGAADDSGLPNDRFFAVRPEGSVSTLKIQRTERGDSAVYLCASSLYGGYGFTFGSGTRLTVV.

This clonotype is judged medium-sized (0.01 to 0.1%). This chain uses TRBV5-5 with TRBJ2-5; D is uncertain. This CDR3 region has 11 residues. The ends were cut back, 3 bases at V and 8 bases at J, with 8 bases in the middle. In germline, CDR1 is SGHKS, CDR2 YYEKEE (reference sequence). CDR3 residues: CASSSRKTQYF. CDR3 bases: TGTGCCAGCAGCTCGCGGAAAACCCAGTACTTC.

Note on this clonotype: One junction end does not reproduce the germline sequence, and a read error may be involved. The chain combines TRBV7-9 with TRBJ2-2; D is uncertain. Germline lookup yields CDR1 SEHNR and CDR2 FQNEAQ (reference sequence). The CDR3 is made up of 14 amino acids. CDR3 region: CASSSRVNIGELFF. The CDR3 coding sequence is TGTGCCAGCAGCTCACGGGTGAACATCGGGGAGCTGTTTTTT.

The CDR3 loop reads CASSPDSGANVLTF. The CDR3 region has the DNA TGTGCCAGCAGCCCAGACTCTGGGGCCAACGTCCTGACTTTC. The V call is TRBV7-6, the J call TRBJ2-6; no clear D gene. The V and J ends lost 5 bases and 0 bases respectively, with 5 bases between them. The CDR3 spans 14 residues. The germline V gene encodes CDR1 SGHVS and CDR2 FNYEAQ.

The V gene is TRBV7-2, the J gene TRBJ2-3; D ambiguous. Trimming pared 1 base from V and 4 bases from J, leaving 9 bases between. The CDR3 covers 14 residues. Germline CDR1 is SGHTA and CDR2 is FQGNSA. The DNA for the CDR3 is TGTGCCAGCAGCTTAGAACGGTTTGCAGATACGCAGTATTTT. Protein product: CASSLERFADTQYF.

This clonotype was counted between two and nine times. The junction departs from the called germline gene at one end, perhaps through a read error. The chain uses TRBV7-3 and TRBJ1-1, with 10 bases matching TRBD1. CDR3 length equals 15 residues. Germline lookup yields CDR1 SGHTA and CDR2 FQGTGA. The CDR3 DNA reads TGTGCCAGCGGCTTGACAGGGGGCATGAACACTGAAGCTTTCTTC. Translated, it gives CASGLTGGMNTEAFF.

Points on this clonotype: The germline gene is not matched at one end of the junction; a read error may be the cause. The chain couples TRBV7-9 to TRBJ2-2; no clear D. The CDR3 spans 14 residues. Germline values: CDR1 SEHNR, CDR2 FQNEAQ (reference sequence). CDR3 DNA sequence: TGTGCCAGCAGCCCACGGACGAACACCGGTGAGCTGCTTTTT. Translated: CASSPRTNTGELLF.

Note on this clonotype: This may come from a read error, since a much larger clone is one base off. The genes are TRBV7-6 and TRBJ2-1; the D is unclear. The CDR3 runs 12 residues. Trimming stripped 6 bases from V and 6 bases from J, with 9 bases between. Germline V lookup: CDR1 SGHVS, CDR2 FNYEAQ. The CDR3 DNA sequence: TGTGCCAGCAGTAATTCGTGCAATGAGCAGTTCTTC. It encodes CASSNSCNEQFF.

CDR3 residues: CASSYGERNTGELFF. CDR3 DNA sequence: TGTGCCAGCAGTTACGGGGAGCGTAACACCGGGGAGCTGTTTTTT. The V gene is TRBV6-2 or TRBV6-3, the J gene TRBJ2-2; a possible D gene is TRBD2 (5 bases). Trimming removed 2 bases at V and 2 bases at J, with 9 bases between. This CDR3 contains 15 residues. CDR1 and CDR2 (germline): MNHEY, SVGEGT.

By sample fraction, this clonotype is medium-sized. A much more abundant neighbour one base away suggests this may be a read error. The DNA of the CDR3 is TGCGCCAGCAGTGCAGACAGGTCTGATCTGTTTTTT. Translated: CASSADRSDLFF. V is TRBV10-1 and J is TRBJ1-4; weak D call: TRBD1 (6 bases). Germline-derived CDR1 and CDR2 are WNHNN and SYGVQD (reference sequence). V was pared by 4 bases and J by 14 bases, with 14 bases between. CDR3 length: 12 amino acids.

In this sample, this clonotype turned up once. An end of the junction differs from the germline gene, which may be a read error. V is TRBV7-3 and J is TRBJ1-2, with D perhaps TRBD1 (6 bases). The CDR3 loop spans 13 amino acids. Looked up from germline, CDR1 is SGHTA and CDR2 is FQGTGA. The CDR3 DNA is TGCGCCAGCAGCTTAAACGGGGACAATGGCTACACCTTC. Translating it yields CASSLNGDNGYTF.

This clonotype is labeled medium-sized. With a much larger clone just one base away, this may be a read error. The chain combines TRBV7-2 with TRBJ2-1, with 9 nucleotides matching TRBD2. The CDR3 spans 16 residues. Unmatched junction bases numbered 10, after V lost 3 bases and J lost 7 bases. Germline V gives CDR1 SGHTA, CDR2 FQGNSA. In DNA, the CDR3 is TGTGCCAGCAGCTTTTGGCGGGGGGGTATTTGGAATGAGCAGTTCTTC. It translates to CASSFWRGGIWNEQFF.

The rearrangement joins TRBV7-6 to TRBJ1-1; D is uncertain. Germline V gene data show CDR1 as SGHVS and CDR2 as FNYEAQ. This CDR3 spans 13 amino acids. The germline V and J ends were trimmed by 5 bases and 2 bases, with 9 bases remaining between them. CDR3 residues: CASSLGRNTEAFF. CDR3 nucleotides: TGTGCCAGCAGCCTAGGTAGAAACACTGAAGCTTTCTTT.

This chain links TRBV6-2 or TRBV6-3 with TRBJ2-1; D is possibly TRBD2 (5 bases). This CDR3 has 14 amino acids. Per germline, CDR1 MNHEY and CDR2 SVGEGT. Trimming removed 7 bases at V and 4 bases at J, with 14 bases between. The CDR3 nucleotides read TGTGCCAGCAACGGGATGGCTATTTACAATGAGCAGTTCTTC. Its translation is CASNGMAIYNEQFF.

Points on this clonotype: Its ends do not fully match the called genes, so a read error is possible. J is TRBJ1-2 and V is TRBV7-3, with D perhaps TRBD1 (6 bases). Germline CDR1 is SGHTA and CDR2 is FQGTGA. The CDR3 runs to 13 residues. DNA for the CDR3: TGTGCCAGCGGCTTAAGCGGGGGCTATGGCAACACCTTC. Amino acids: CASGLSGGYGNTF.

This clonotype is judged large. This rearrangement joins TRBV7-2 to TRBJ2-7; TRBD2 agrees at 13 bases. The CDR3 is 14 residues long. Germline V gene data show CDR1 as SGHTA and CDR2 as FQGNSA. The J segment lost 2 bases and the V segment lost 5 bases, leaving 0 bases of the junction unmatched. The CDR3 here is CASSTSGGAYEQYF. The CDR3 nucleotides read TGTGCCAGCAGCACTAGCGGGGGGGCCTACGAGCAGTACTTC.

By share, this clonotype counts as hyperexpanded. The chain couples TRBV7-9 to TRBJ2-2, with unresolved D. Trimming removed 5 bases at V and 0 bases at J, with 7 bases between. The CDR3 consists of 14 residues. The germline CDR1 and CDR2 sequences are SEHNR and FQNEAQ (reference sequence). CDR3 in amino acids: CASSPRANTGELFF. CDR3 nucleotides: TGTGCCAGCAGCCCACGGGCGAACACCGGGGAGCTGTTTTTT.

CDR3 sequence: CANGALTANEKLFF. DNA for the CDR3: TGTGCCAATGGCGCCCTGACGGCTAATGAAAAACTGTTTTTT. The chain uses TRBV7-6 and TRBJ1-4; D is undetermined. The V gene lost 10 bases and the J gene lost 3 bases, with 15 bases spanning the gap. The CDR3 covers 14 residues. From germline, CDR1 is SGHVS and CDR2 FNYEAQ.

This clonotype was recorded a few times. The rearrangement joins TRBV7-9 to TRBJ2-5; no firm D call. This CDR3 is 13 amino acids long. Germline assignment: CDR1 SEHNR and CDR2 FQNEAQ (reference sequence). Trimming took 5 bases from V and 3 from J, leaving 10 bases between them. The DNA of the CDR3 is TGTGCCAGCAGCCCGGACGGAGAAGAGACCCAGTACTTC. Protein sequence: CASSPDGEETQYF.

V is TRBV6-6 and J is TRBJ2-7; D remains unclear. Per the germline V gene, CDR1 is MNHNY and CDR2 is SVGAGI (reference sequence). The CDR3 has 14 amino acids. V shed 5 bases and J shed 2 bases, with 13 bases lying between them. The CDR3 reads CASSPPLGTYEQYF. CDR3 nucleotide sequence: TGTGCCAGCAGTCCCCCTCTCGGTACCTACGAGCAGTACTTC.